This T cell receptor beta chain was recorded in a study of blood T cell repertoires in COVID-19. Study overall: Samples taken during acute and convalescent COVID-19 were collected in the United States, Italy and Spain. The cDNA or gDNA used as material had been derived from T cells, B-cell-depleted T cells, or PBMCs.

This clone has only one observation. The CDR3 runs to 13 residues. Germline loops: CDR1 LGHDT, CDR2 YNNKEL (reference sequence). V lost 4 bases to trimming and J lost 5 bases, with 9 bases between them. As processed by the authors: For nucleated cells, counts were estimated from reference gene primer amplification. The data were produced by immunoSEQ multiplex PCR, yet TCRdb's version contains in-frame clones alone and is incomplete. The V and J calls and the clone size are those of that table, but D and trimming were determined from the DNA. The data contain 200,000 to 250,000 clones, roughly four fifths of them singletons.

Sequenced sample: peripheral blood. This TCR was sampled from a woman in her 50s with active or convalescent COVID-19. The chain has TRBV3-1 (or the pseudogene TRBV3-2) and TRBJ1-5; the D is unclear. Here the CDR3 reads CASSPRMDQPQHF. CDR3 DNA: TGTGCCAGCAGCCCGCGTATGGATCAGCCCCAGCATTTT.